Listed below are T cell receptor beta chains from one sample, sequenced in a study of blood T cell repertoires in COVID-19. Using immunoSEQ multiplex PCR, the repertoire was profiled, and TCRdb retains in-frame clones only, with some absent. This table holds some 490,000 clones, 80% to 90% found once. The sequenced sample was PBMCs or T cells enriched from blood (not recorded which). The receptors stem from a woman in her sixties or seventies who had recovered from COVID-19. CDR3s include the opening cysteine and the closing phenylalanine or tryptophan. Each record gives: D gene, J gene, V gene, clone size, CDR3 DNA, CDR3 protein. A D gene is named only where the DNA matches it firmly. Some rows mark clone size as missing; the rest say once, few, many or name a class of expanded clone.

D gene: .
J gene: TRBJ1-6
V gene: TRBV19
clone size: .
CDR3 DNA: TGTGCCAGTAGTATCGCGCCTTATAATTCACCCCTCCACTTT
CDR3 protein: CASSIAPYNSPLHF

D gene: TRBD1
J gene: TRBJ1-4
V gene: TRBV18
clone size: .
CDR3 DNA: TGTGCCAGCTCATACTACAAGCAGGGGGCTTCTAATGAAAAACTGTTTTTT
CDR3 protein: CASSYYKQGASNEKLFF

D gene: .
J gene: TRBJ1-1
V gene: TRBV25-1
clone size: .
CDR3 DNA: TGTGCCAGCAGTGAAGGGGGGAGGACTGAAGCTTTCTTT
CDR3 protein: CASSEGGRTEAFF

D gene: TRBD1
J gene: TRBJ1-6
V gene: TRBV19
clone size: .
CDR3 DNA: TGTGCCAGTAGTATGGGACAGGGGTATTCACCCCTCCACTTT
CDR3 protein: CASSMGQGYSPLHF

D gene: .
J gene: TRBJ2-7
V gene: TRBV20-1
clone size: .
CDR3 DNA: TGCAGTGCTAGTGCCGGGGTCTCCTACGAGCAGTACTTC
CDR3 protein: CSASAGVSYEQYF

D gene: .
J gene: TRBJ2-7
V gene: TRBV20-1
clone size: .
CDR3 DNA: TGCAGTGCTAGTTCCCCCAGGGTGAGCTCCTACGAGCAGTACTTC
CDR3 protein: CSASSPRVSSYEQYF

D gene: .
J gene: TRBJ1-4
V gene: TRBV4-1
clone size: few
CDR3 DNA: TGCGCCAGCAGCCTATTTGACTACACTAATGAAAAACTGTTTTTT
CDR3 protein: CASSLFDYTNEKLFF

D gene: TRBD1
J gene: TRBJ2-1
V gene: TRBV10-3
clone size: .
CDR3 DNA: TGTGCCATCAGATCGGACAGGGTGGATGAGCAGTTCTTC
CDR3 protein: CAIRSDRVDEQFF

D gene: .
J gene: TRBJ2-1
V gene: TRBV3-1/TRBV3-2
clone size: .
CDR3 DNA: TGTGCCAGCAGCCAGGGTGCGGGGCCGGGCGAGTTCTTC
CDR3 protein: CASSQGAGPGEFF

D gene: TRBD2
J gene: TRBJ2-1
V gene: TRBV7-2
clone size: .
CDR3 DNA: TGTGCCAGCAGCTTTCGAGCGGGGGACAATGAGCAGTTCTTC
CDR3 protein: CASSFRAGDNEQFF

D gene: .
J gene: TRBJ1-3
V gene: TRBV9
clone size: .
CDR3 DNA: TGTGCCAGCAGCCCGCAGGGTGTAGGAAACACCATATATTTT
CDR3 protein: CASSPQGVGNTIYF

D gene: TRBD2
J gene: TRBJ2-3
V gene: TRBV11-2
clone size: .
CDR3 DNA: TGTGCCAGCAGCCAGTGGGCCGGGACTACCCTAAATACGCAGTATTTT
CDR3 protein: CASSQWAGTTLNTQYF

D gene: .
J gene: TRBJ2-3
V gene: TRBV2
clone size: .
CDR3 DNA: TGTGCCAGCAGTGAAACTGGGTCCGGGATGAATACGCAGTATTTT
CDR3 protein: CASSETGSGMNTQYF

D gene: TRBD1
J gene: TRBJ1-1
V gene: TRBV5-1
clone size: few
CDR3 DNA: TGCGCCAGTCAACAGGGGGCTGGCACTGAAGCTTTCTTT
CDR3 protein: CASQQGAGTEAFF

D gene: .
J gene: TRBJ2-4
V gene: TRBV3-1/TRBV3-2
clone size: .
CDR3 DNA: TGTGCCAGCAGCCAGAGTCGGGGGAGCCTAGCCAAAAACATTCAGTACTTC
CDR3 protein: CASSQSRGSLAKNIQYF

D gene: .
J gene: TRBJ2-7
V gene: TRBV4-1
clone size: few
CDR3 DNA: TGCGCCAGCAGCCACCCCGACAGCTACGAGCAGTACTTC
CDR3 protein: CASSHPDSYEQYF

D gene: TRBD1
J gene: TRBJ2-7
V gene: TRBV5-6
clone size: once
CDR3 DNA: TGTGCCAGCAGCACGTCCCGGGACAGCAGATACGAGCAGTACTTC
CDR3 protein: CASSTSRDSRYEQYF

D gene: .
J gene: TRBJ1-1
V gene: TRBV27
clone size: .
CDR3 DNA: TGTGCCAGCCGAGAGGGCGGCACTGAAGCTTTCTTT
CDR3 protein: CASREGGTEAFF

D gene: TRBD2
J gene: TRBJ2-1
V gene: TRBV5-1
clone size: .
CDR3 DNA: TGCGCCAGCAGCTTGGGAGCGGGGGGGCTCAATGAGCAGTTCTTC
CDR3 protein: CASSLGAGGLNEQFF

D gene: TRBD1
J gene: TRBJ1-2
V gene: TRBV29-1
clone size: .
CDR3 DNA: TGCAGCTCAGGGGGGACAGGCGACTATGGCTACACCTTC
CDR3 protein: CSSGGTGDYGYTF

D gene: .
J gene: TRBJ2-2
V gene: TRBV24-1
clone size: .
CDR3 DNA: TGTGCCACCAGTGATCCCTCAACAGGGACCGGGGAGCTGTTTTTT
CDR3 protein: CATSDPSTGTGELFF

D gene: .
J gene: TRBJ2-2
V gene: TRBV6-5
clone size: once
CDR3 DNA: TGTGCCAGCATCCAGGGGTACACCGGGGAGCTGTTTTTT
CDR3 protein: CASIQGYTGELFF

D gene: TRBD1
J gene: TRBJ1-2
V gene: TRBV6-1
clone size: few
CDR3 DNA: TGTGCCAGCAGTGGCTACGCGGGACAGCTGAACTATGGCTACACCTTC
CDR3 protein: CASSGYAGQLNYGYTF

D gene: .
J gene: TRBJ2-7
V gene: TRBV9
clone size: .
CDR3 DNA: TGTGCCAGCAGCGCTGGGGACATCTCCTACGAGCAGTACTTC
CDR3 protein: CASSAGDISYEQYF

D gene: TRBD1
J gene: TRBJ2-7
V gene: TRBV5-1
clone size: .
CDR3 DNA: TGCGCCAGCAGCTTGCAGACAGGGGGGAGCTACGAGCAGTACTTC
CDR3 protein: CASSLQTGGSYEQYF

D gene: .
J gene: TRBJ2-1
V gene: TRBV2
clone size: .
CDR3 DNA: TGTGCCAGCACCCTCGCGGGGGCAGCCTACAATGAGCAGTTCTTC
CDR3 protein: CASTLAGAAYNEQFF

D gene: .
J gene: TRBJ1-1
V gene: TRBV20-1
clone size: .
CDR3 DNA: TGCAGTGCTAGTCGGGCAGGGGCTCTCATGAACACTGAAGCTTTCTTT
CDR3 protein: CSASRAGALMNTEAFF

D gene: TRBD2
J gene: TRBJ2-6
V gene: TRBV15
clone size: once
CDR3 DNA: TGTGCCACCAGCAGCCCTGCAGGGTGGCAAGGGAGGGCGGCCAACGTCCTGACTTTC
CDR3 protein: CATSSPAGWQGRAANVLTF

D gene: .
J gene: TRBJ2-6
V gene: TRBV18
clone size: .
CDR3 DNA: TGTGCCAGCTCACCGAGTGGGGCTTCTGGGGCCAACGTCCTGACTTTC
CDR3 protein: CASSPSGASGANVLTF

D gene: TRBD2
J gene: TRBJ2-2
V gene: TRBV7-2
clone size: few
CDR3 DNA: TGTGCCACCCGGAACAAAGCGGGGGCCATGAACACCGGGGAGCTGTTTTTT
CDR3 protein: CATRNKAGAMNTGELFF

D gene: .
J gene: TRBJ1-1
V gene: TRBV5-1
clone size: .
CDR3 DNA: TGCGCCAGCCTATACGGGACTGAAGCTTTCTTT
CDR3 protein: CASLYGTEAFF

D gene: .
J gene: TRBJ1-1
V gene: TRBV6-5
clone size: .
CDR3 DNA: TGTGCCAGCACCCGGGGGGGGCGGACTGAAGCTTTCTTT
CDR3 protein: CASTRGGRTEAFF